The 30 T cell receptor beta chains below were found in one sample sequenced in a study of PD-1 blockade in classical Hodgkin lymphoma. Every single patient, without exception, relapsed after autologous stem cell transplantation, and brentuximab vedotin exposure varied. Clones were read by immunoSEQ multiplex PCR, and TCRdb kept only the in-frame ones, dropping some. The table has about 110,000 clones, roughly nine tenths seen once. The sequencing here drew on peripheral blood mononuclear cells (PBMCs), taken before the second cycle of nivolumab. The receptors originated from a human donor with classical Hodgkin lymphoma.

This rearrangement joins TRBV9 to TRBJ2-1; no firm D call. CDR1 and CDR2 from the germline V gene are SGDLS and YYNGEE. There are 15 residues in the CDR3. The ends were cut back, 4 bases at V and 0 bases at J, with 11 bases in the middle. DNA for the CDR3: TGTGCCAGCAGCCCGGTTTCGAACTCCTACAATGAGCAGTTCTTC. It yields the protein CASSPVSNSYNEQFF.

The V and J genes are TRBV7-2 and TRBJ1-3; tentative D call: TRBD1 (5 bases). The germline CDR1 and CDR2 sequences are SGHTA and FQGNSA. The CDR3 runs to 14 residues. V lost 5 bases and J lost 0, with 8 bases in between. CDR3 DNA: TGTGCCAGCAGCCGCGACAGCTCTGGAAACACCATATATTTT. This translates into CASSRDSSGNTIYF.

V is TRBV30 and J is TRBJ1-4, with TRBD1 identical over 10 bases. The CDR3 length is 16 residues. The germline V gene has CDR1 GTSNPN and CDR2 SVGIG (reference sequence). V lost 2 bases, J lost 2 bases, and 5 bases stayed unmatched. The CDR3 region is CAWSRTGGWTNEKLFF. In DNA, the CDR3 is TGTGCCTGGAGTAGGACAGGGGGTTGGACTAATGAAAAACTGTTTTTT.

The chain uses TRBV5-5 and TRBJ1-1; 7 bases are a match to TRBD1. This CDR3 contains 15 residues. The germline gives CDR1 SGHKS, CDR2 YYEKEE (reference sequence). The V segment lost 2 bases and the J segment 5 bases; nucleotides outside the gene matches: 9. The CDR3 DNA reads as TGTGCCAGCAGCTTATCATCCAGGGGGTTGACTGAAGCTTTCTTT. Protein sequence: CASSLSSRGLTEAFF.

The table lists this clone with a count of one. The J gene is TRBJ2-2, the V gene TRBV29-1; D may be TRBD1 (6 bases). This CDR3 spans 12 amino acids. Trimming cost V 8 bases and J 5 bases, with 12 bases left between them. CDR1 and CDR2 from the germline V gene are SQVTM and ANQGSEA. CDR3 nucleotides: TGCAGCCTGGGAACAGGGACCGGGGAGCTGTTTTTT. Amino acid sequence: CSLGTGTGELFF.

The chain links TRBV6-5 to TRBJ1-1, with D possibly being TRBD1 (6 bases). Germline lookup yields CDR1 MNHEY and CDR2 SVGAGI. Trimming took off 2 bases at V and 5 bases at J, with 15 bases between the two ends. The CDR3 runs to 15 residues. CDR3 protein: CASSYRGGQSTEAFF. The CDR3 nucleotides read TGTGCCAGCAGTTACAGGGGGGGGCAATCGACTGAAGCTTTCTTT.

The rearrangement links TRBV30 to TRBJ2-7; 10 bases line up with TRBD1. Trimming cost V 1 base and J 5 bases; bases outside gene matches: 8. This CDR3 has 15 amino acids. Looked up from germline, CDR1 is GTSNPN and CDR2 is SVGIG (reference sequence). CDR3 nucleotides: TGTGCCTGGAGTGCCGGGACAGGGGATATTAACGAGCAGTACTTC. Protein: CAWSAGTGDINEQYF.

This CDR3 reads CASSFRQGQFYGYTF. The CDR3 DNA follows: TGTGCCAGCAGCTTTCGACAGGGACAATTCTATGGCTACACCTTC. This chain uses TRBV5-6 with TRBJ1-2; 7 nucleotides align to TRBD1. J lost 4 bases, V lost 2 bases, and 8 bases had no gene match. Germline V gene sequence: CDR1 SGHDT, CDR2 YYEEEE. The CDR3 spans 15 residues. The full variable domain, its missing parts supplied by reference TRBV5-6 and TRBJ1-2, is DAGVTQSPTHLIKTRGQQVTLRCSPKSGHDTVSWYQQALGQGPQFIFQYYEEEERQRGNFPDRFSGHQFPNYSSELNVNALLLGDSALYLCASSFRQGQFYGYTFGSGTRLTVV.

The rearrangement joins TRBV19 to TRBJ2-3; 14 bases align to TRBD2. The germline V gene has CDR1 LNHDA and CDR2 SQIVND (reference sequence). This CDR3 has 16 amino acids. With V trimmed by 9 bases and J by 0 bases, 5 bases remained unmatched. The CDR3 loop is CASRTSGRRSTDTQYF. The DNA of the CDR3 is TGTGCCAGCCGGACTAGCGGGAGGCGTAGCACAGATACGCAGTATTTT.

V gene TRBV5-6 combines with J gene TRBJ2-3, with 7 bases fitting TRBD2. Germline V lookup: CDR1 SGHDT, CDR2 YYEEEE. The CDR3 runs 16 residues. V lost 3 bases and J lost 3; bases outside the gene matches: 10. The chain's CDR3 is CASSSPTSERTDTQYF. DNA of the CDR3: TGTGCCAGCAGCTCCCCTACTAGCGAGAGGACAGATACGCAGTATTTT.

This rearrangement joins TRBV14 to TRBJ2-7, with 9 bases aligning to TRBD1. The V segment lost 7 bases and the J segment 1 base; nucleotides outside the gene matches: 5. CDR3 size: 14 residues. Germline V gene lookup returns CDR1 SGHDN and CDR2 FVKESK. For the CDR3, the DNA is TGTGCCAGCAACTCCGGGACAGGGTCCTACGAGCAGTACTTC. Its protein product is CASNSGTGSYEQYF.

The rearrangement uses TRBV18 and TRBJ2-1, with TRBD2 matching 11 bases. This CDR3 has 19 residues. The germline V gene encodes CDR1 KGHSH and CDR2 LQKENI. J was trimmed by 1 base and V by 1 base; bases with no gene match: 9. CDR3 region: CASSPQRLAGGGSYNEQFF. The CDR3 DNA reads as TGTGCCAGCTCACCACAGAGGCTAGCGGGAGGTGGGTCCTACAATGAGCAGTTCTTC.

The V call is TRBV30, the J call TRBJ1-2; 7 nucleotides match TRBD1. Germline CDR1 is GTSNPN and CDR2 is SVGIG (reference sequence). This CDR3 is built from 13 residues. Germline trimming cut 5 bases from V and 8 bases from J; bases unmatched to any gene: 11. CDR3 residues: CAWASTGSGGYTF. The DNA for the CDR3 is TGTGCCTGGGCGTCGACAGGGTCGGGCGGCTACACCTTC.

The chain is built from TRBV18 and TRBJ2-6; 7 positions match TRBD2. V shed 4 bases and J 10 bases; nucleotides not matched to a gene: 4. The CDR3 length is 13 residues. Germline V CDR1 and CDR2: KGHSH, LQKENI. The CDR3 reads CASSRGGSNVLTF. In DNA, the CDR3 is TGTGCCAGCTCACGGGGGGGATCTAACGTCCTGACTTTC.

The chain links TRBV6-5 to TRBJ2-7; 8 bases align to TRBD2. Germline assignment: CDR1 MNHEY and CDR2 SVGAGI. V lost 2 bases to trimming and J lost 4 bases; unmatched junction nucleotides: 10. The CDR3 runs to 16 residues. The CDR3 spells CASSYAGGDMGYEQYF. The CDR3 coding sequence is TGTGCCAGCAGTTACGCGGGGGGCGACATGGGTTACGAGCAGTACTTC.

The CDR3 loop reads CASSLAREGEAFF. CDR3 nucleotide sequence: TGTGCCAGCAGCTTAGCGCGCGAGGGCGAAGCTTTCTTT. The V call is TRBV7-6, the J call TRBJ1-1; D call uncertain. Germline V gene lookup returns CDR1 SGHVS and CDR2 FNYEAQ. Trimming pared 0 bases from V and 8 bases from J, leaving 10 bases between. CDR3 length: 13 residues. The full variable domain, its missing parts supplied by reference TRBV7-6 and TRBJ1-1, is GAGVSQSPRYKVTKRGQDVALRCDPISGHVSLYWYRQALGQGPEFLTYFNYEAQQDKSGLPNDRFSAERPEGSISTLTIQRTEQRDSAMYRCASSLAREGEAFFGQGTRLTVV.

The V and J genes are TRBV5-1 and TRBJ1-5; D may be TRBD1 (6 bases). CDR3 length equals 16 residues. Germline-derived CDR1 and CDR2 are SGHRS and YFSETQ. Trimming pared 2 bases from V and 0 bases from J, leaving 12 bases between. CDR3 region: CASSFGTPDSNQPQHF. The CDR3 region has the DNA TGCGCCAGCAGCTTTGGGACACCCGATAGCAATCAGCCCCAGCATTTT.

This CDR3 is CASSPGTGLSGNTIYF. The DNA for the CDR3 is TGTGCCAGCTCACCAGGGACAGGGCTCTCTGGAAACACCATATATTTT. V and J are TRBV18 and TRBJ1-3, with 9 bases that match TRBD1. Germline CDR1 KGHSH, CDR2 LQKENI. The V and J ends lost 2 bases and 0 bases, in that order; junction bases with no gene match: 2. The CDR3 runs to 16 residues.

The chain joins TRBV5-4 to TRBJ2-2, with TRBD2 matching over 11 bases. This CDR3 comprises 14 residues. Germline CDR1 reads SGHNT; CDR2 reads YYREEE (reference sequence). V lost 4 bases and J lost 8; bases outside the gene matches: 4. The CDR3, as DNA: TGTGCCAGCAGCCATACTAGCGGGAGAGGGGAGCTGTTTTTT. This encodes CASSHTSGRGELFF.

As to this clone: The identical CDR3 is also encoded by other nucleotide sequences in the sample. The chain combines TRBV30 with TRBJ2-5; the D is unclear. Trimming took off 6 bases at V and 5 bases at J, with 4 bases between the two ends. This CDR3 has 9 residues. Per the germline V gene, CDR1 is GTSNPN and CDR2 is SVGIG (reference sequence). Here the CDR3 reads CACGETQYF. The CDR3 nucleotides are TGTGCCTGCGGGGAGACCCAGTACTTC.

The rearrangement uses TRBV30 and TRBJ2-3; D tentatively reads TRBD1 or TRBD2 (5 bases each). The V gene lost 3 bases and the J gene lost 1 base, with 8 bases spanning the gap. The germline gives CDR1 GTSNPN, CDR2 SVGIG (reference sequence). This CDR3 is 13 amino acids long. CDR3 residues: CAWSTGRTDTQYF. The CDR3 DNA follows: TGTGCCTGGAGCACGGGACGCACAGATACGCAGTATTTT.

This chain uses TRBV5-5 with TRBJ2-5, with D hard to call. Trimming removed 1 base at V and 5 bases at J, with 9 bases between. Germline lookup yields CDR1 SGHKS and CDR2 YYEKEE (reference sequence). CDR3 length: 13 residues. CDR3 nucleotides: TGTGCCAGCAGCTTGAATGCCCGGGAGACCCAGTACTTC. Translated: CASSLNARETQYF.

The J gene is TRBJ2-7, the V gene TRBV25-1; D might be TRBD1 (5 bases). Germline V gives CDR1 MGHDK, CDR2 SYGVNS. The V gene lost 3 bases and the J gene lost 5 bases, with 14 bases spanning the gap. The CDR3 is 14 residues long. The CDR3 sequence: CASSEDTYFHEQYF. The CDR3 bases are TGTGCCAGCAGTGAGGACACCTATTTTCACGAGCAGTACTTC.

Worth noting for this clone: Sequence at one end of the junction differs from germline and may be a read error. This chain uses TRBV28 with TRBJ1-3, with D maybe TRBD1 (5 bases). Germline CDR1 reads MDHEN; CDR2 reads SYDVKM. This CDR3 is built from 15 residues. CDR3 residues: CASNLPGAAGNTIYF. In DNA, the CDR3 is TGTGCCAGCAATTTACCCGGGGCAGCTGGAAACACCATATATTTT.

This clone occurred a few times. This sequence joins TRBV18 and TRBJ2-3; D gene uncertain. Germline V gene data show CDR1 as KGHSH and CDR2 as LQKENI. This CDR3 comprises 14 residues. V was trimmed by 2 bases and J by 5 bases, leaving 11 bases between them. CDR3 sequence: CASSPTYRLDTQYF. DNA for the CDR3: TGTGCCAGCTCACCAACTTACAGACTAGATACGCAGTATTTT.

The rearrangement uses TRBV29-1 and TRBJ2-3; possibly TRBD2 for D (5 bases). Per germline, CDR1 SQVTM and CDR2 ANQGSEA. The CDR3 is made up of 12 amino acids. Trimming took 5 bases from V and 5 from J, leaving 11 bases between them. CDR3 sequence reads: CSVRTGGDTQYF. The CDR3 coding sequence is TGCAGCGTTCGGACTGGTGGAGATACGCAGTATTTT.

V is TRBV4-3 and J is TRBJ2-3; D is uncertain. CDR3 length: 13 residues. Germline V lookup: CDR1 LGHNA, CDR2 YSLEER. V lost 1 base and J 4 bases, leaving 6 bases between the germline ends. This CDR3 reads CASSQVQADTQYF. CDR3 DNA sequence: TGCGCCAGCAGCCAAGTCCAAGCAGATACGCAGTATTTT.

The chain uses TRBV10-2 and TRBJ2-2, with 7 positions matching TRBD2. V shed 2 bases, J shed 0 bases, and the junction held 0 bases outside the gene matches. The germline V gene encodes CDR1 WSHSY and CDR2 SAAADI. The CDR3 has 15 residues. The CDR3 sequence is CASSESGTNTGELFF. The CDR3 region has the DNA TGCGCCAGCAGTGAGAGCGGGACGAACACCGGGGAGCTGTTTTTT.

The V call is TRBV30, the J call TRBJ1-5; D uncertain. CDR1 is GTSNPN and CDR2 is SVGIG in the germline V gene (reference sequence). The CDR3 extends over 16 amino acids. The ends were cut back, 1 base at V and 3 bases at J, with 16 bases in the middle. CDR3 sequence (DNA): TGTGCCTGGAGTGCCCCCGCGGGGAACGCCAATCAGCCCCAGCATTTT. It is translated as CAWSAPAGNANQPQHF.

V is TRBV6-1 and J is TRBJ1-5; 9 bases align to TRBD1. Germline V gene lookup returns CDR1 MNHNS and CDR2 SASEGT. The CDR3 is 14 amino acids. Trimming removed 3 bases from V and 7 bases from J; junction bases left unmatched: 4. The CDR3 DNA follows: TGTGCCAGCAGTGAGCAGACAGGGGGGCAGCCCCAGCATTTT. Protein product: CASSEQTGGQPQHF.